A selection of T cell receptor beta chains follows, all from one sample in a study of radiation and T cells in renal cell carcinoma. Measured with immunoSEQ multiplex PCR; TCRdb has only the in-frame clones, and not every one. The sample holds about 78,000 clones, nearly 90% seen once. The sample consisted of blood, taken from a patient whose treatment included radiotherapy and nephrectomy. The receptor set was obtained from a woman between 65 and 79 years old with renal cell carcinoma. Each CDR3 is given with its conserved first and last residue. Each record gives: clone size, D gene, V gene, J gene, CDR3 DNA, CDR3 protein. The D gene is left open where the match is weak. Only some rows state a clone size, as once, few, many or a class for expanded clones.

clone size: .
D gene: TRBD1
V gene: TRBV2
J gene: TRBJ2-1
CDR3 DNA: TGTGCCAGCAGACCCGGGACAGTCTACAATGAGCAGTTCTTC
CDR3 protein: CASRPGTVYNEQFF

clone size: .
D gene: TRBD2
V gene: TRBV7-6
J gene: TRBJ2-7
CDR3 DNA: TGTGCCAGCAGAGAAACTAGCGCCTCCTACGAGCAGTACTTC
CDR3 protein: CASRETSASYEQYF

clone size: .
D gene: .
V gene: TRBV27
J gene: TRBJ2-3
CDR3 DNA: TGTGCCAGCAGTTTATCGGGGGATAGCACAGATACGCAGTATTTT
CDR3 protein: CASSLSGDSTDTQYF

clone size: .
D gene: .
V gene: TRBV6-4
J gene: TRBJ2-2
CDR3 DNA: TGTGCCAGCATCGTTTACAGGGCGACCGGGGAGCTGTTTTTT
CDR3 protein: CASIVYRATGELFF

clone size: .
D gene: .
V gene: TRBV30
J gene: TRBJ1-2
CDR3 DNA: TGTGCCTGGGACGGGGGCTATGGCTACACCTTC
CDR3 protein: CAWDGGYGYTF

clone size: .
D gene: TRBD1
V gene: TRBV18
J gene: TRBJ2-5
CDR3 DNA: TGTGCCAGCTCACCGGCCATACAGGGGGCAGGGAGAGAGACCCAGTACTTC
CDR3 protein: CASSPAIQGAGRETQYF

clone size: once
D gene: .
V gene: TRBV19
J gene: TRBJ2-2
CDR3 DNA: TGTGCCAGTAGTATAGGAGGGGCCGGTTCCCGGGAGCTGTTTTTT
CDR3 protein: CASSIGGAGSRELFF

clone size: once
D gene: .
V gene: TRBV5-1
J gene: TRBJ1-5
CDR3 DNA: TGCGCCAGCAGCTTCGCCGGGGACAACAATCAGCCCCAGCATTTT
CDR3 protein: CASSFAGDNNQPQHF

clone size: .
D gene: TRBD2
V gene: TRBV7-9
J gene: TRBJ2-2
CDR3 DNA: TGTGCCAGCAGCGGGACTAGAAGCACCGGGGAGCTGTTTTTT
CDR3 protein: CASSGTRSTGELFF

clone size: .
D gene: .
V gene: TRBV15
J gene: TRBJ1-4
CDR3 DNA: TGTGCCACCAGCAGAGGGGGCTCTGACAATGAAAAACTGTTTTTT
CDR3 protein: CATSRGGSDNEKLFF

clone size: .
D gene: .
V gene: TRBV6-6
J gene: TRBJ2-7
CDR3 DNA: TGTGCCAGCAGTTACTCTGGCCCCCCTACCTACGAGCAGTACTTC
CDR3 protein: CASSYSGPPTYEQYF

clone size: .
D gene: TRBD1
V gene: TRBV30
J gene: TRBJ2-7
CDR3 DNA: TGTGCCTGGAGTAACCAACGACAGGGTTCTTCTTACGAGCAGTACTTC
CDR3 protein: CAWSNQRQGSSYEQYF

clone size: few
D gene: TRBD1
V gene: TRBV14
J gene: TRBJ1-1
CDR3 DNA: TGTGCCAGCAGCCACCTGGACAGGGACACTGAAGCTTTCTTT
CDR3 protein: CASSHLDRDTEAFF

clone size: .
D gene: .
V gene: TRBV7-6
J gene: TRBJ2-7
CDR3 DNA: TGTGCCAGCAGCCCGGGGAGGAGAAACGAGCAGTACTTC
CDR3 protein: CASSPGRRNEQYF

clone size: few
D gene: .
V gene: TRBV27
J gene: TRBJ2-7
CDR3 DNA: TGTGCCAGCAGTCGAGGGGACGAGCAGTACTTC
CDR3 protein: CASSRGDEQYF

clone size: .
D gene: .
V gene: TRBV29-1
J gene: TRBJ1-5
CDR3 DNA: TGCAGCGTTAGCCCCGGGACACCAAATCAGCCCCAGCATTTT
CDR3 protein: CSVSPGTPNQPQHF

clone size: .
D gene: .
V gene: TRBV27
J gene: TRBJ1-3
CDR3 DNA: TGTGCCAGCAGTTTCCGAGACAGGCAATACTCTGGAAACACCATATATTTT
CDR3 protein: CASSFRDRQYSGNTIYF

clone size: .
D gene: .
V gene: TRBV11-2
J gene: TRBJ1-4
CDR3 DNA: TGTGCCAGCTCCCTTGGGGTTGCAACTAATGAAAAACTGTTTTTT
CDR3 protein: CASSLGVATNEKLFF

clone size: .
D gene: .
V gene: TRBV6-1
J gene: TRBJ2-5
CDR3 DNA: TGTGCCAGCAGTTTAGAAGAGACCCAGTACTTC
CDR3 protein: CASSLEETQYF

clone size: .
D gene: TRBD2
V gene: TRBV6-6
J gene: TRBJ2-7
CDR3 DNA: TGTGCCAGCAGTTACGAGCTAGCGGGCTCCTACGAGCAGTACTTC
CDR3 protein: CASSYELAGSYEQYF